The 9 T cell receptor beta chains in this list originate from one sample, sequenced in a study of blood T cells in healthy people across ages (dated by TCRdb to between 2015 and 2017). Libraries were made using 5' RACE. Sequencing was carried out with an Illumina HiSeq 2500. A second roughly 6 to 12 cycle PCR used a sample-barcoded 5' primer and a J-beta primer mix. The public reads were run again by TCRdb, first through fastp at Q25 and then through MiXCR, and only productive beta chains were kept. Rows with one shared CDR3 protein collapse into an entry with the most common genes and DNA. The sample table holds hundreds of thousands of distinct CDR3 sequences, of which roughly 32% were seen once. The top ten clones comprise 15% of the sample. The sample comprised blood. The receptors come from a woman older than 75 in good health. Donor details come from another sample of the same person, matched by shared clones.

This clonotype has ten or more counts. The V and J genes are TRBV7-2 and TRBJ2-3; the D is unclear. CDR3 length: 15 amino acids. Germline V CDR1 and CDR2: SGHTA, FQGNSA. V was pared by 1 base and J by 2 bases, with 10 bases between. CDR3 sequence (DNA): TGTGCCAGCAGCTTAGACTTCTCTTTCACAGATACGCAGTATTTT. This encodes CASSLDFSFTDTQYF.

Comment on this clonotype: A much larger clone lies one base from this, so it may be a read error. The chain employs TRBV7-3 and TRBJ2-5; no reliable D call. The V end lost 2 bases, the J end lost 1 base, and 5 bases lay between the germline ends. CDR1 and CDR2 from the germline V gene are SGHTA and FQGTGA. The CDR3 runs 13 residues. CDR3: CASSLAFQETQYF. The DNA for the CDR3 is TGTGCCAGCAGCTTAGCCTTCCAAGAGACCCAGTACTTC.

This clonotype was detected only once. At one of its ends the junction is not consistent with the germline gene, which may arise from a read error. The chain recombines TRBV2 with TRBJ1-2; the D is unclear. The length of the CDR3 is 14 residues. Germline loops: CDR1 SNHLY, CDR2 FYNNEI. DNA for the CDR3: TGTACCAGCAGTGTTAGAGGGTCTAACTATGGCTACACCTTC. Its translation: CTSSVRGSNYGYTF. Filled out from reference TRBV2 and TRBJ1-2, the complete variable domain reads EPEVTQTPSHQVTQMGQEVILRCVPISNHLYFYWYRQILGQKVEFLVSFYNNEISEKSEIFDDQFSVERPDGSNFTLKIRSTKLEDSAMYFCTSSVRGSNYGYTFGSGTRLTVV.

A note on this clonotype: This could be a read error, since a much larger clone is one nucleotide away. This chain connects TRBV12-3 or TRBV12-4 to TRBJ2-4; 9 positions match TRBD1. J gave up 15 bases and V 8 bases, and 20 bases lay outside the gene matches. This CDR3 spans 15 amino acids. The CDR3 region is CASGHRGLKSYERYF. The CDR3 coding sequence is TGTGCCAGCGGACACAGGGGGCTTAAATCCTACGAGCGGTACTTC.

In the case of this clonotype: It may be a read error: a sequence one base away is much more abundant. The V and J genes are TRBV4-1 and TRBJ1-2; D is ambiguous. The CDR3 runs 14 residues. Trimming pared 4 bases from V and 4 bases from J, leaving 13 bases between. Germline CDR1 reads MGHRA; CDR2 reads YSYEKL. CDR3: CASSREVVAYGYTF. The CDR3 bases are TGCGCCAGCAGCCGAGAGGTGGTCGCCTATGGCTACACCTTC.

The table lists this clonotype with a few counts. This sequence joins TRBV2 and TRBJ1-6; no definite D call. Looked up from germline, CDR1 is SNHLY and CDR2 is FYNNEI. This CDR3 is 14 amino acids long. V shed 3 bases and J shed 8 bases, with 11 bases lying between them. Here the CDR3 reads CASSELRSYSPLHF. CDR3 DNA sequence: TGTGCCAGCAGTGAGCTCCGTTCCTATTCACCCCTCCACTTT.

This chain links TRBV21-1 with TRBJ1-2. TRBV21-1 corresponds to a pseudogene. The CDR3 contains 16 residues. Here the CDR3 reads CASSKRGRSLLYGYTF. The CDR3, as DNA: TGTGCCAGCAGCAAAAGAGGCAGGAGCCTCCTCTATGGCTACACCTTC.

The chain uses TRBV7-9 and TRBJ2-1; perhaps TRBD2 as D (5 bases). Trimming stripped 10 bases from V and 6 bases from J, with 22 bases between. The CDR3 contains 15 residues. Germline V gene lookup returns CDR1 SEHNR and CDR2 FQNEAQ (reference sequence). CDR3 nucleotide sequence: TGTGCCACCGCGGAGAGGACTCCTCCCTCCAATGAGCAGTTCTTC. Its translation: CATAERTPPSNEQFF.

Ten or more counts support this clonotype. The CDR3 coding sequence is TGTGCCAGCAGTTTTCCCGGGGACAATGAGCAGTTCTTC. Its protein is CASSFPGDNEQFF. V usage is TRBV12-3 or TRBV12-4 and J usage is TRBJ2-1; D possibly corresponds to TRBD2 (5 bases). There are 13 residues in the CDR3. The V and J ends lost 3 bases and 5 bases respectively, with 8 bases between them.